This TCR beta chain derives from a study of blood T cell repertoires in COVID-19. V was cut by 4 bases and J by 3 bases, with 15 bases left in between. The germline V gene encodes CDR1 SGHAT and CDR2 FQNNGV. This CDR3 comprises 15 residues. Here immunoSEQ multiplex PCR was the method, and the copy in TCRdb shows in-frame clones only, minus some. This sample has 300,000 to 400,000 clones, with 75% to 90% found just once. This clonotype was sampled from a woman aged 60-75 years with COVID-19, enrolled during active disease. The material sequenced was peripheral blood. This chain uses TRBV11-2 with TRBJ1-1; TRBD1 is a possible D gene (6 bases). The CDR3 spells CASSSDFQGYTEAFF. The CDR3 DNA sequence: TGTGCCAGCAGCTCCGACTTTCAGGGGTACACTGAAGCTTTCTTT.